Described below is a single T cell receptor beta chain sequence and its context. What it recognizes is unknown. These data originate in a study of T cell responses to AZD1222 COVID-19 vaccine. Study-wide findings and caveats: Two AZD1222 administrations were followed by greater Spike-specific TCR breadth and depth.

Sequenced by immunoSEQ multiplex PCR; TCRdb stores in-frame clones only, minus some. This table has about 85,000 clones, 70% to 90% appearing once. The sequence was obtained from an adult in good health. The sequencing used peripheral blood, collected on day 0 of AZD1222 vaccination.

The CDR3 region is CASSTPDRVLYEQYF. The CDR3 nucleotides are TGTGCCAGCAGTACACCCGACAGGGTTTTATACGAGCAGTACTTC. This chain connects TRBV25-1 to TRBJ2-7; 7 bases map to TRBD1. The ends lost 5 bases at V and 4 bases at J; junction bases unmatched: 11. The CDR3 extends over 15 amino acids. The V gene's germline CDR1 is MGHDK and CDR2 SYGVNS.